Given below is one TCR beta chain in context. Original handling: Quantification of nucleated cells was approximated via reference gene primer amplification. Libraries were prepared by immunoSEQ multiplex PCR; TCRdb keeps only in-frame clonotypes and omits some of them. That table is the source of V, J and clone size, and D and trimming were worked out from the DNA. The sample includes approximately 210,000 clones, about 85% of them seen just once. The germline gives CDR1 SGHTA, CDR2 FQGNSA. The CDR3 sequence is 15 residues long. V dropped 0 bases and J dropped 8 bases, with 16 bases sitting between them. This specimen belongs to a study of blood T cell repertoires in COVID-19. Study details: COVID-19 samples collected from the United States, Italy and Spain covered acute and convalescent phases. PBMCs, B-cell-depleted T cells, or T cells provided the cDNA or gDNA that made up the material.

The chain recombines TRBV7-2 with TRBJ1-2; D might be TRBD1 (6 bases). The sample consisted of peripheral blood. This sequence was found in a man between 35 and 55 years old with acute or convalescent COVID-19. The CDR3 reads CASSLAQGQGQGYTF. The CDR3 coding sequence is TGTGCCAGCAGCTTAGCGCAGGGGCAGGGGCAAGGCTACACCTTC.